The 2 T cell receptor beta chains given below trace back to one sample, sequenced in a study of blood T cell repertoires in COVID-19. Clones were read by immunoSEQ multiplex PCR, and TCRdb kept only the in-frame ones, dropping some. This table holds roughly 170,000 clones, 80% to 90% found once. The sequenced sample was peripheral blood. The source of these receptors is a man in his sixties or seventies with active or convalescent COVID-19.

This clone was counted between two and nine times. The J gene is TRBJ1-1, the V gene TRBV30; D not certain. The V end lost 4 bases, the J end lost 7 bases, and 7 bases lay between the germline ends. This CDR3 is built from 10 residues. Germline V gene data show CDR1 as GTSNPN and CDR2 as SVGIG (reference sequence). The CDR3 DNA is TGTGCCTGGAAAGCGGGTGAAGCTTTCTTT. Protein product: CAWKAGEAFF.

The gene calls are TRBV4-3 and TRBJ2-7; 8 nucleotides agree with TRBD2. CDR1 LGHNA and CDR2 YSLEER come from the germline V gene. This CDR3 has 15 amino acids. Unmatched junction bases numbered 7, after V lost 2 bases and J lost 4 bases. For the CDR3, the DNA is TGCGCCAGCAGCCAACAAGCGGGAGTGAATTACGAGCAGTACTTC. Residues: CASSQQAGVNYEQYF.